This T cell receptor (beta chain) was recorded in a study of CD8+ T cells in alopecia areata. This clone was seen a single time. This CDR3 is 15 amino acids long. Germline V CDR1 and CDR2: MNHNS, SASEGT. Trimming at V came to 6 bases and at J to 4 bases, leaving 8 bases not matched to a gene. Individuals with alopecia areata gave both lesional scalp punch biopsies and peripheral blood for collection. It was cDNA, reverse transcribed from extracted RNA, that served as the sequencing template. The assay was immunoSEQ multiplex PCR, and TCRdb's table has in-frame clones only and misses some. The table includes roughly 8,000 clones, around two thirds detected once.

The receptor's source is a human donor with alopecia areata. The sample was skin, taken at week 0. The J gene is TRBJ1-2, the V gene TRBV6-1; TRBD1 aligns across 10 bases. CDR3 in amino acids: CASSLRDRGAYGYTF. The CDR3 DNA sequence: TGTGCCAGCAGCCTCCGGGACAGGGGCGCCTATGGCTACACCTTC.